The rows below give T cell receptor beta chains drawn from one sample of a study of human T cells and chemical hapten exposure. TCRdb reanalysed the RACE reads using MiXCR and keeps one entry per CDR3 protein. Of 90,000 to 120,000 distinct CDR3 sequences listed, approximately 10% are singletons. Sequenced here: whole blood, sampled in connection with sensitization to the hapten diphenylcyclopropenone (DPC). These TCRs come from a woman aged 40-49 years with alopecia areata. Some clones in this sample may be carry-over from other donors' samples. Both conserved end residues are part of each CDR3. A D gene is named only where the DNA matches it firmly. Not all rows give a size; the values are once, few, many and, for expanded clones, a class.

v_call,clone_size,j_call,d_call,cdr3_nt,cdr3_aa
TRBV12-3/TRBV12-4,.,TRBJ1-1,.,TGTGCCAGCAGTGGGACACGGAACACTGAAGCTTTCTTT,CASSGTRNTEAFF
TRBV10-2,few,TRBJ2-4,TRBD1,TGCGCCAGCAGTTCGACAGGGGCAGGAGCCAAAAACATTCAGTACTTC,CASSSTGAGAKNIQYF
TRBV2,.,TRBJ2-4,.,TGTGCCAGCAGTGAATCTCAAACCAAAAACATTCAGTACTTC,CASSESQTKNIQYF
TRBV28,few,TRBJ1-2,.,TGTGCCAGCAGAATATTTCACCCCGGAAGAGCGGTCTACACCTTC,CASRIFHPGRAVYTF
TRBV7-6,.,TRBJ2-7,.,TGTGCCAGCAGCTTGGCAGGGCTGGGGTCCGACGAGCAGTACTTC,CASSLAGLGSDEQYF
TRBV12-3/TRBV12-4,many,TRBJ2-4,TRBD2,TGTGCCAGCAGTTTTAAAGCGGGACGGTTAGCCAAAAACATTCAGTACTTC,CASSFKAGRLAKNIQYF
TRBV12-3/TRBV12-4,.,TRBJ1-4,.,TGTGCCAGCAGTTTGTCAATTGAAAAACTGTTTTTT,CASSLSIEKLFF
TRBV6-1,.,TRBJ2-3,TRBD2,TGTGCCTCCAGTGGGGCAGCGGGGGTAGGCGCAGATACGCAGTATTTT,CASSGAAGVGADTQYF
TRBV6-5,many,TRBJ1-2,TRBD1,TGTGCCAGCAGTTTCGGGACAGGGGTCGACTATGGCTACACCTTC,CASSFGTGVDYGYTF
TRBV6-5,.,TRBJ2-6,TRBD1,TGTGCCAGCAGTCTCCGGGACAGAACCTTCTCTGGGGCCAACGTCCTGACTTTC,CASSLRDRTFSGANVLTF
TRBV7-9,.,TRBJ1-6,.,TGTGCCGGCCAAACAGGGAGAGATAATTCACCCCTCCACTTT,CAGQTGRDNSPLHF
TRBV12-3/TRBV12-4,few,TRBJ1-5,TRBD1,TGTGCCAGCAGGGCGACCGGGACAGGCGATCCGAGTATCAATCAGCCCCAGCATTTT,CASRATGTGDPSINQPQHF
TRBV27,few,TRBJ1-5,.,TGTGCCAGCAGTCCCCATAGACCCGGGACGGATAGCAATCAGCCCCAGCATTTT,CASSPHRPGTDSNQPQHF
TRBV28,many,TRBJ1-1,TRBD1,TGTGCCAGCAGTTTATCAGGACAGGGCCGGTCCGGTAGGGCTGAAGCTTTCTTT,CASSLSGQGRSGRAEAFF
TRBV5-1,.,TRBJ2-3,TRBD2,TGCGCCAGCAGCCGACTAGCGGGAGACACAGATACGCAGTATTTT,CASSRLAGDTDTQYF
TRBV7-9,.,TRBJ1-2,.,TGTGCCAGCAGCTTAACCAGGGGAGACGGCTACACCTTC,CASSLTRGDGYTF
TRBV6-6,few,TRBJ2-5,TRBD2,TGTGCCAGCAGTTCCGTAGCGGGGGGGCGGGAGACCCAGTACTTC,CASSSVAGGRETQYF
TRBV7-8,few,TRBJ2-1,.,TGTTGTAGCGGAGAGGATGAGCAGTTCTTC,CCSGEDEQFF
TRBV2,few,TRBJ2-7,.,TGTGCCAGCAGAGGACAATCCTACGAGCAGTACTTC,CASRGQSYEQYF
TRBV20-1,.,TRBJ2-1,.,TGCAGTGCTAGAGATAGATCGGGGGCCCCTGAGCAGTTCTTC,CSARDRSGAPEQFF
TRBV20-1,.,TRBJ2-7,.,TGCAGTGCTCCCGCGGCAGGGAAGTACGAGCAGTACTTC,CSAPAAGKYEQYF
TRBV28,.,TRBJ1-1,.,TGTGCCAGCAGCCTCGCCCTCAGCGGCACTGAAGCTTTCTTT,CASSLALSGTEAFF
TRBV5-6,many,TRBJ2-3,TRBD1,TGTGCCAGCAGCTCACCCGGACAGGGCGGTACGCAGTATTTT,CASSSPGQGGTQYF
TRBV7-2,few,TRBJ1-2,.,TGTGCCAGCAGCCAAGACCCAACGGGCCTCTATGGCTACACCTTC,CASSQDPTGLYGYTF
TRBV2,.,TRBJ2-1,TRBD2,TGTGCCAGCAGAGAGACTAGCGGGGCCAACAATGAGCAGTTCTTC,CASRETSGANNEQFF
TRBV5-6,few,TRBJ2-3,.,TGTGCCAGCAGCCCATCGGTGATCCCCGATACGCAGTATTTT,CASSPSVIPDTQYF
TRBV12-3/TRBV12-4,few,TRBJ2-5,TRBD2,TGTGCCAGCAGTTCGGCTAGCGGGAGGACGGCCCAGTACTTC,CASSSASGRTAQYF
TRBV5-4,many,TRBJ1-1,.,TGTGCCAGCAGCCGCGGCGGAGGTAGTGGCACTGAAGCTTTCTTT,CASSRGGGSGTEAFF
TRBV20-1,few,TRBJ2-1,TRBD2,TGCAGTGCTAGAGATGCTAGCGGCGATGAGGTCTTC,CSARDASGDEVF
TRBV29-1,few,TRBJ1-1,.,TGCAGCGTTGCCACCGGACCCGAAGCTTTCTTT,CSVATGPEAFF
TRBV2,.,TRBJ1-2,.,TGTGCCAGTACCCTATCAGTTAACTATGGCTACACCTTC,CASTLSVNYGYTF
TRBV20-1,many,TRBJ1-5,.,TGCAGTGCTCAAACAGGGAATGTGCGCAATCAGCCCCAGCATTTT,CSAQTGNVRNQPQHF
TRBV12-3/TRBV12-4,.,TRBJ1-5,.,TGTGCCAGCAGAGCAGGGCACAATCAGCCCCAGCATTTT,CASRAGHNQPQHF
TRBV24-1,few,TRBJ2-3,.,TGTGCCACCAGTGATTCATACAGAAGGAGAGATACGCAGTATTTT,CATSDSYRRRDTQYF
TRBV2,many,TRBJ1-2,.,TGTGCCAGCAGTCAAACAGGGCCTGGCTACACCTTC,CASSQTGPGYTF
TRBV9,many,TRBJ2-5,TRBD2,TGTGCCAGCAGCGTCGGACTAGCGGGGCTAGAGACCCAGTACTTC,CASSVGLAGLETQYF
TRBV30,many,TRBJ2-5,.,TGTGCCTGGAGAGCCGCGGCTGGCAAAGAGACCCAGTACTTC,CAWRAAAGKETQYF
TRBV18,many,TRBJ2-3,.,TGTGCCAGCTCACTCAATGTAGGGCAGAGCACAGATACGCAGTATTTT,CASSLNVGQSTDTQYF
TRBV7-2,few,TRBJ1-2,.,TGTGCCAGCAGCCCTAGGGGGACCTATGGCTACACCTTC,CASSPRGTYGYTF
TRBV28,.,TRBJ1-1,TRBD1,TGTGCCAGCACCCGACAGGGGACGGGCACTGAAGCTTTCTTT,CASTRQGTGTEAFF
TRBV9,.,TRBJ2-1,.,TGTGCCAGCAGCGTAGGAGGGCGCAATGAGCAGTTCTTC,CASSVGGRNEQFF
TRBV7-2,once,TRBJ2-4,.,TGTGCCAGCAGCCCCCCCGGGCCGGGGGCCAAAAACATTCAGTACTTC,CASSPPGPGAKNIQYF
TRBV5-4,.,TRBJ1-1,.,TGTGCCAGCAGCGTTACAGGGATGGGGCACACTGAAGCTTTCTTT,CASSVTGMGHTEAFF
TRBV11-2,.,TRBJ1-5,.,TGTGCCAGCAGCTTAGCGGGACAACCCAATCAGCCCCAGCATTTT,CASSLAGQPNQPQHF
TRBV10-3,many,TRBJ2-3,TRBD2,TGTGCCATCACGGAGGGGAGGGGCTTAACAGATACGCAGTATTTT,CAITEGRGLTDTQYF